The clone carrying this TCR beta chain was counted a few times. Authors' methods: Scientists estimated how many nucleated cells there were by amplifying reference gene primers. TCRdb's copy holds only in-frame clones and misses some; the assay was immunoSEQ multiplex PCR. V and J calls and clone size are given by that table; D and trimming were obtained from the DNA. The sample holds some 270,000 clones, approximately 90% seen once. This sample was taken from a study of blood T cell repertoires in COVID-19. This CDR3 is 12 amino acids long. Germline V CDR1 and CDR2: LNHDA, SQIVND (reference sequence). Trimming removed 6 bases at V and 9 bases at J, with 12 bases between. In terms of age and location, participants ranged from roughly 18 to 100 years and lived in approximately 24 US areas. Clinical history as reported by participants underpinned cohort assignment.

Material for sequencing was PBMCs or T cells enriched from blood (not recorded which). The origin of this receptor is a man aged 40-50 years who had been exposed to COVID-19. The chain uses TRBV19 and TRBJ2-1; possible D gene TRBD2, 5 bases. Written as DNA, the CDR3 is TGTGCCAGTAGCTTTTATCGGGGTGAGCAGTTCTTC. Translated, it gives CASSFYRGEQFF.